This TCR beta chain was recovered during a study of T cell repertoires in breast cancer (TCRdb year 2016). Regarding the complete study: Tumors, lymph nodes and peripheral blood lymphocytes from breast cancer patients were profiled in the study, along with peripheral blood from healthy control donors. The majority of the 20 or so patient tumors analyzed for shared TCRs were ER+/PR+. Controls included nine healthy donors of an age range similar to the patients. On average, approximately 500,000 sequences per sample and around 9.6 reads per input cell were obtained by sequencing. Because breast cancer has a low mutational burden and common mutations are rare, the study reasoned that TCRs shared between breast cancer patients would target shared antigens. Tumors and tumor-involved lymph nodes were minced and digested with Liberase and DNase, then filtered through 70-um and 40-um filters. Tumor-free lymph nodes were processed with no enzymatic digestion, and blood samples were separated using Ficoll.

The study used an expanded emulsion RT-PCR method with primers for all TCR V genes to analyze paired alpha-beta TCRs of CD8+ T cells. Before emulsion RT-PCR, CD8+ T cells were isolated using a CD8 positive selection kit and then incubated overnight in roughly 9.3 IU/mL IL-2. The trim is 4 bases for V and 3 bases for J, with a gap of 12 bases between the germline ends. Including the terminal cysteine and phenylalanine, the CDR3 comprises 13 residues. The read is trimmed to its CDR3 DNA, 39 bases read in frame from base 1. CDR1 and CDR2 are read off the germline V gene (reference sequence) as DFQATT and SNEGSKA. About this clonotype: The clone's antigen remains unknown. Qualities for individual bases were not recorded, and no much larger clone is one base off.

Libraries came from emulsion pairing. A second nested PCR with blocking oligos suppressed unpaired genes, then a third nested PCR added Illumina adaptors and barcodes. Each emulsion RT-PCR master mix contained roughly 4,500-250,000 T cells, with C-region, Stepout and V-region primers. Emulsions were generated with the Micellula Emulsion and Purification Kit, and RT-PCR used Qiagen OneStep RT-PCR reagents. Pooled libraries were sequenced on an Illumina MiSeq with paired-end 2 x 250 reads. In the authors' own workflow: In Galaxy, read pairs were joined and then clipped at the engineered overlap into separate alpha and beta files, and any unclipped reads were discarded. Alpha-beta pairs were assigned using CompleteTCR, a MiTCR-based pipeline in which chains sharing read cluster identifiers are linked by an R script. TCR sequences observed only once, about 1-3.2%, were removed as potential sequencing errors. TCRdb reworked the public reads: Q25 trimming with fastp, MiXCR clone assembly, productive beta chains retained. All rows with the same CDR3 protein become a single entry with the most common DNA and genes. None of the V and J calls come from the authors' own analysis; TCRdb made them. This sample has roughly 38,000 distinct CDR3 sequences in its table, and under 60% of those were observed once. The ten largest clones take up less than 80% of the sample.

What the study reported, not specific to this receptor: Genuine antitumor clones may have been missed because singleton TCRs were discarded and only part of each tumor was sampled. Around 18 TCR pairs were shared across seven or more patient tumors and were rarely found in control blood, which suggested possible tumor specificity. TRBV7 predominance was observed among shared TCRs, which possibly reflected tumor recognition or mispriming bias from eight TRBV7 primers. Emulsion RT-PCR was considered qualitative rather than quantitative, since transcript abundance and primer differences skewed clone recovery. About fourfold more TCRs were shared with matched tumor repertoires by tumor-involved sentinel lymph nodes than by tumor-free nodes (around 7.7% versus 2%). Shared TCRs were encoded by various nucleotide sequences, which suggests selection and expansion based on antigen.

Recombination linked TRBV20-1 to TRBJ1-2; no D gene call is confident. The specimen was CD8+ T cells. This TCR derives from a pool of human donors with breast cancer or a healthy control (not recorded which). The nucleotides are TGCAGTGCTAAGGACGCAGCTTACTATGGCTACACCTTC. Its protein is CSAKDAAYYGYTF.